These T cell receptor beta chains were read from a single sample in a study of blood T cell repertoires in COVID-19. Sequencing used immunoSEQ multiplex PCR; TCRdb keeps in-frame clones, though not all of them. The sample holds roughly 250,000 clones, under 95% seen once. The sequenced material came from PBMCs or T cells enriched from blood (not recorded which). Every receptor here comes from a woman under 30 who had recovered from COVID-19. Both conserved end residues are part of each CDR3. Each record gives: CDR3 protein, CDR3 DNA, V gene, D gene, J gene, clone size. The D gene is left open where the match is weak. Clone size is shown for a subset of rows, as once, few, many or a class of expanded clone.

CASGLGGEETQYF TGTGCTAGTGGTTTGGGGGGGGAAGAGACCCAGTACTTC TRBV12-5 - TRBJ2-5 -
CASSAASESETQYF TGTGCCAGCAGTGCGGCTAGCGAGTCAGAGACCCAGTACTTC TRBV2 - TRBJ2-5 -
CASTEENRDGNQPQHF TGTGCCAGTACCGAAGAAAACAGGGACGGCAATCAGCCCCAGCATTTT TRBV19 - TRBJ1-5 -
CASSVVGRAKDSEQFF TGTGCCAGCAGCGTAGTGGGGAGGGCTAAAGACAGTGAGCAGTTCTTC TRBV9 TRBD2 TRBJ2-1 -
CASSEWDASASYEQYF TGTGCCAGCAGTGAATGGGATGCTAGCGCTTCCTACGAGCAGTACTTC TRBV6-1 - TRBJ2-7 few
CASSLSPSNYGYTF TGTGCCAGCAGCTTGAGTCCTTCTAACTATGGCTACACCTTC TRBV11-3 - TRBJ1-2 -
CASSIAGGIQYGYTF TGTGCCAGTAGTATAGCGGGGGGGATCCAATATGGCTACACCTTC TRBV19 - TRBJ1-2 -
CATSRDGPSAYEQYF TGTGCCACCAGCAGAGATGGTCCCAGTGCCTACGAGCAGTACTTC TRBV15 - TRBJ2-7 -
CASSLAAGAYEQYF TGCGCCAGCAGCTTGGCGGCGGGGGCCTACGAGCAGTACTTC TRBV5-1 TRBD2 TRBJ2-7 -
CASSSGGQGAGATEAFF TGTGCCAGCAGTTCCGGTGGACAGGGGGCAGGTGCTACTGAAGCTTTCTTT TRBV28 TRBD1 TRBJ1-1 once
CASSPTGTIYGYTF TGTGCCAGCAGCCCTACCGGGACAATCTATGGCTACACCTTC TRBV7-9 - TRBJ1-2 -
CASAEGTGNRAFF TGTGCCAGCGCAGAAGGGACTGGGAATAGAGCTTTCTTT TRBV7-2 - TRBJ1-1 -
CASSGQGGPGSPLHF TGTGCCAGTAGTGGACAGGGGGGGCCCGGTTCACCCCTCCACTTT TRBV19 TRBD1 TRBJ1-6 -
CASSLPGQGYEQYF TGTGCCAGCTCCCTGCCGGGACAGGGGTACGAGCAGTACTTC TRBV18 TRBD1 TRBJ2-7 -
CAISEGGRYGYTF TGTGCCATCAGTGAAGGGGGCCGCTATGGCTACACCTTC TRBV10-3 TRBD1 TRBJ1-2 -
CASSLVLAYNEQFF TGTGCCAGCAGCTTGGTACTAGCGTACAATGAGCAGTTCTTC TRBV5-8 TRBD2 TRBJ2-1 -
CASSTTGNSNQPQHF TGTGCCAGCAGCACGACAGGGAATAGCAATCAGCCCCAGCATTTT TRBV9 TRBD1 TRBJ1-5 -
CASSVAPNRGTEAFF TGTGCCAGCAGCGTAGCCCCTAACAGGGGCACTGAAGCTTTCTTT TRBV9 TRBD1 TRBJ1-1 -
CASSSYRDRAYEQYF TGTGCCAGCAGCTCATACCGGGACAGGGCCTACGAGCAGTACTTC TRBV7-9 TRBD1 TRBJ2-7 -
CASSDRTPGSNYGYTF TGTGCCAGCAGCGACCGGACACCCGGATCTAACTATGGCTACACCTTC TRBV11-3 - TRBJ1-2 -
CASSLGSNAGYEQYF TGCGCCAGCAGCTTGGGATCCAACGCGGGCTACGAGCAGTACTTC TRBV5-1 - TRBJ2-7 -
CASSWGQGANSPLHF TGTGCCAGCAGCTGGGGACAGGGTGCGAATTCACCCCTCCACTTT TRBV5-4 TRBD1 TRBJ1-6 few
CASSLAENYGYTF TGTGCCAGCAGTTTAGCGGAGAACTATGGCTACACCTTC TRBV28 - TRBJ1-2 -
CASSLGPGEETQYF TGTGCCAGCAGCTTAGGCCCAGGGGAAGAGACCCAGTACTTC TRBV7-9 - TRBJ2-5 once
CSARRDREVYGYTF TGCAGCGCCCGTCGGGACAGGGAGGTCTATGGCTACACCTTC TRBV29-1 TRBD1 TRBJ1-2 -
CASSLGHTNTEAFF TGTGCCAGCAGCTTGGGGCATACGAACACTGAAGCTTTCTTT TRBV7-2 - TRBJ1-1 -
CATSRELVLDTQYF TGTGCCACTTCCCGGGAGTTGGTCTTGGATACGCAGTATTTT TRBV28 - TRBJ2-3 few
CASSELEGYEQFF TGTGCCAGCAGTGAATTAGAGGGCTATGAGCAGTTCTTC TRBV2 - TRBJ2-1 -
CASMILVGYEQYF TGTGCCAGCATGATCCTAGTAGGCTACGAGCAGTACTTC TRBV2 - TRBJ2-7 once
CASSVGLQDRLGQPQHF TGCGCCAGCAGTGTGGGCCTCCAAGACAGGCTCGGACAGCCCCAGCATTTT TRBV10-1 - TRBJ1-5 -
CASSPGQPTDTQYF TGTGCCAGCAGCCCCGGACAGCCCACAGATACGCAGTATTTT TRBV5-8 - TRBJ2-3 -
CASSPTGEDEQYF TGTGCCAGCAGCCCGACAGGGGAGGACGAGCAGTACTTC TRBV5-5 TRBD1 TRBJ2-7 -
CASSFLSGDTYEQYF TGTGCCAGCAGTTTCTTGTCAGGGGACACCTACGAGCAGTACTTC TRBV27 - TRBJ2-7 -
CASTQWGGETDTQYF TGCGCCAGCACTCAATGGGGGGGCGAGACAGATACGCAGTATTTT TRBV10-2 - TRBJ2-3 -
CASSKGGVGNQPQHF TGTGCCAGCAGCAAAGGGGGCGTCGGCAATCAGCCCCAGCATTTT TRBV5-6 TRBD1 TRBJ1-5 -
CASSPQTGPSFYGYTF TGTGCCAGCTCACCACAGACAGGGCCATCCTTCTATGGCTACACCTTC TRBV18 TRBD1 TRBJ1-2 -
CASSPGTSGRDTQYF TGCGCCAGCAGCCCCGGGACTAGCGGAAGGGATACGCAGTATTTT TRBV5-1 TRBD2 TRBJ2-3 once